The rows below give T cell receptor beta chains drawn from one sample of a study of blood T cells in healthy people across ages. TCRdb ran MiXCR on the 5' RACE reads and lists one entry per CDR3 protein. The sample contains approximately 1.5 million distinct CDR3 sequences, roughly 32% of which appear only once. The specimen was blood. These receptors were obtained from a woman in her 30s in good health. The CDR3 runs from the conserved cysteine through the conserved F or W. A D gene is named only where the DNA matches it firmly. Expanded clones are given a class, and other clones once, few, many or no size at all.

>TRBJ1-4|-|TRBV29-1|few
TGCAGCGTTGAAGGCCGGCAACAAATCCCTGCAACTAATGAAAAACTGTTTTTT
CSVEGRQQIPATNEKLFF
>TRBJ2-3|-|TRBV5-6|few
TGTGCCAGCAGTATCGAAAATACGCAGTATTTT
CASSIENTQYF
>TRBJ1-1|-|TRBV20-1|-
TGCAGTGCTAGAGCAGGACAGAACATGAACACTGAAGCTTTCTTT
CSARAGQNMNTEAFF
>TRBJ1-1|-|TRBV20-1|-
TGCAGTGCCGGAGGAACAGCGGGCACTGAAGCTTTCTTT
CSAGGTAGTEAFF
>TRBJ2-3|-|TRBV2|few
TGTGCCAGCAGTGAGCTCACTCCAGATACGCAGTATTTT
CASSELTPDTQYF
>TRBJ2-7|-|TRBV11-1|many
TGTGCCAGCAGCAACCGGGACACCAGGAACTACGAGCAGTACTTC
CASSNRDTRNYEQYF
>TRBJ2-5|-|TRBV6-1|few
TGTGCCAGCAGCGGGGCCCTCCGAGAGACCCAGTACTTC
CASSGALRETQYF
>TRBJ2-7|TRBD2|TRBV27|-
TGTGCCAGCAGTTTCCGGACTAGCGGGAGTAACGAGCAGTACTTC
CASSFRTSGSNEQYF
>TRBJ1-2|TRBD1|TRBV27|-
TGTGCCAGCAGGACAACTACGACAGGGGAGGGGTTCTATGGCTACACCTTC
CASRTTTTGEGFYGYTF
>TRBJ1-2|-|TRBV28|few
TGTGCCAGCAGTTTTGGGGGCCGCCCTTGGGGCTACACCTTC
CASSFGGRPWGYTF
>TRBJ2-3|TRBD2|TRBV5-1|-
TGCGCCAGCAGCTTGGGCTCTAGCGGGCACACAGATACGCAGTATTTT
CASSLGSSGHTDTQYF
>TRBJ2-4|-|TRBV20-1|few
TGCAGTGCTCGCGACGGATTAAAAAACATTCAGTACTTC
CSARDGLKNIQYF
>TRBJ2-1|TRBD2|TRBV19|-
TGTGCCAGTAGTATGTCTAGCGGGAGGGCCATCGTATCCTACAATGAGCAGTTCTTC
CASSMSSGRAIVSYNEQFF
>TRBJ1-2|-|TRBV3-1|few
TGTGCCAGCAGCCAAGCGGGGCACCGCCCTGGCTACACCTTC
CASSQAGHRPGYTF
>TRBJ2-2|TRBD2|TRBV29-1|-
TGCAGCGCTTTTCGGGGGGGGTCAATCGGGGAGCTGTTTTTT
CSAFRGGSIGELFF
>TRBJ2-4|TRBD1|TRBV9|-
TGTGCCAGCAGCGCCGACAGGGGGGTCGGAGCCAAAAACGTTCAGTACTTC
CASSADRGVGAKNVQYF
>TRBJ1-4|TRBD1|TRBV4-1|-
TGCGCCAGCAGCCATGGCCGGGACAGTTATGAAAAACTGTTTTTT
CASSHGRDSYEKLFF
>TRBJ2-6|TRBD1|TRBV5-5|-
TGTGCCAGCAGTTCAGGGGTGACAGGGGCCAACGTCCCGACTTTC
CASSSGVTGANVPTF
>TRBJ2-1|TRBD2|TRBV9|few
TGTGCCAGCAGCGTATCTAGCGGGGCGGCGGATGAGCAGTTCTTC
CASSVSSGAADEQFF
>TRBJ2-1|-|TRBV7-9|many
TGTGCCAGCGGATTCCAAGGACATTTCGGCAATGAGCAGTTCTTC
CASGFQGHFGNEQFF
>TRBJ1-2|-|TRBV12-3/TRBV12-4|-
TGTGCCAGCAGTTTCGGAACAGGTCATGGCTACACCTTC
CASSFGTGHGYTF
>TRBJ2-1|-|TRBV29-1|-
TGCAGCGTGGGGCCGGGGGCAACCTACACTGAGCAGTTCTTC
CSVGPGATYTEQFF
>TRBJ2-1|-|TRBV2|-
TGTGCCAGCAATGGCGGATCAAGCTCCTACAATGAGCAGTTCTTC
CASNGGSSSYNEQFF
>TRBJ1-1|TRBD1|TRBV18|-
TGTGCCAGCTCACCGAGACAGGGGTCGAACACTGAAGCTTTCTTT
CASSPRQGSNTEAFF
>TRBJ2-7|TRBD2|TRBV9|many
TGTGCCAGCAGCCCCATGGGATCGGGGGGCTACGAGCAGTACTTC
CASSPMGSGGYEQYF
>TRBJ2-5|-|TRBV5-1|-
TGCGCCAGCAGCCCTGGGGGGGGGGCGAGGCAAGAGACCCAGTACTTC
CASSPGGGARQETQYF
>TRBJ2-3|TRBD2|TRBV20-1|once
TGCAGTGCTCACAGAGGTAGCGGGGGTCATGATACGCAGTATTTT
CSAHRGSGGHDTQYF
>TRBJ1-2|TRBD1|TRBV6-1|few
TGTGCCAGCAGTGTGAGGACAGGGGGGTCTTCTAACTATGGCTACACCTTC
CASSVRTGGSSNYGYTF
>TRBJ2-1|TRBD2|TRBV11-2|-
TGTGCCAGCAGCTTTCCGGAGGAGCGGGGGGTTCTCGGTGAAGAGCAGTTCTTC
CASSFPEERGVLGEEQFF
>TRBJ2-3|-|TRBV13|-
TGTGCCAGCAGCTTCTTTGGGGCCGGTCTCACAGATACGCAGTATTTT
CASSFFGAGLTDTQYF
>TRBJ2-5|TRBD2|TRBV7-2|few
TGTGCCAGCAGCTTCCCGACGGGAGGTCGACAAGAGACCCAGTACTTC
CASSFPTGGRQETQYF
>TRBJ1-2|-|TRBV28|-
TGTGCCAGCCAGGACTTAGCTAACTATGGCTACACCTTC
CASQDLANYGYTF
>TRBJ2-1|TRBD1|TRBV5-8|-
TGTGCCAGCAGCAAACAGGGGGCATATGAGCAGTTCTTC
CASSKQGAYEQFF
>TRBJ2-3|-|TRBV4-1|many
TGCGCCAGCCAGACAGCGTTGGGCACAGATACGCAGTATTTT
CASQTALGTDTQYF
>TRBJ2-6|-|TRBV6-4|-
TGTGCCAGCAGTGACTCCTACAGGCGCAACGTCCTGACTTTC
CASSDSYRRNVLTF
>TRBJ1-1|-|TRBV4-1|few
TGCGCCAGCAGCCGAGGAGTTCCGAACACTGAAGCTTTCTTT
CASSRGVPNTEAFF
>TRBJ1-1|TRBD1|TRBV15|-
TGTGCCACCAGCAGCGCGGGACAGGGGGCTGGTGAAGCTTTCTTT
CATSSAGQGAGEAFF
>TRBJ2-5|-|TRBV25-1|-
TGTGCCAGCAGTGAAGGTGGGCGAGTTGGTAACCAAGAGACCCAGTACTTC
CASSEGGRVGNQETQYF
>TRBJ2-1|-|TRBV6-6|few
TGTGCCAGCAGTTACCAAACCGGCCGTGAGCAGTTCTTC
CASSYQTGREQFF
>TRBJ2-3|TRBD2|TRBV12-3/TRBV12-4|-
TGTGCCAGCAAAATAGCGGGGGGAAGTACAGATGCGCAGTATTTT
CASKIAGGSTDAQYF
>TRBJ1-3|-|TRBV12-3/TRBV12-4|-
TGTGCCAGCAATACACGCTCTGGAAACACCATATATTTT
CASNTRSGNTIYF
>TRBJ2-7|-|TRBV27|-
TGTGCCAGCAGTTTCGCCCAGGGGAGGCAGTACTTC
CASSFAQGRQYF
>TRBJ1-2|TRBD1|TRBV12-3/TRBV12-4|-
TGTGCCAGCAGTTTTTCGGTCAGGGGGTCTGCTGGCTACACCTTC
CASSFSVRGSAGYTF
>TRBJ2-3|TRBD2|TRBV5-1|few
TGCGCCAGCAGCTTTGGTAGCGGGCCTAGCACAGATACGCAGTATTTT
CASSFGSGPSTDTQYF
>TRBJ1-3|-|TRBV21-1|few
TGTGCCAGCAGCAAAGAAAATTGCAACACACGAATGGGAGGTATCACCATATATTTT
CASSKENCNTRMGGITIYF
>TRBJ1-4|-|TRBV5-6|few
TGTGCCAGCAGCTCGTTCCGGGACGGACTAGCAACTAATGAAAAACTGTTTTTT
CASSSFRDGLATNEKLFF
>TRBJ2-7|-|TRBV10-3|many
TGTGCCATCAGTGAGCCGATGTACGAGCAGTACTTC
CAISEPMYEQYF
>TRBJ1-2|-|TRBV20-1|-
TGCAGTGCTAGCCGGGACGGCAACTATGGCTACACCTTC
CSASRDGNYGYTF
>TRBJ2-3|TRBD1|TRBV5-8|-
TGTGCCAGCAGCCTTATCCCGGGACAGGGGCGCACAGATACGCAGTATTTT
CASSLIPGQGRTDTQYF
>TRBJ2-7|TRBD1|TRBV29-1|many
TGCAGCGTTCTCACGACAGGGCGGAGCGAGCAGTACTTC
CSVLTTGRSEQYF
>TRBJ2-5|-|TRBV7-9|-
TGTGCCAGCAGCCCCAGGGTTCATTCCCATATACACGAGACCCAGTACTTC
CASSPRVHSHIHETQYF
>TRBJ1-5|-|TRBV18|few
TGTGCCAGCTCACCACTCCGAGGTGGGAATCAGCCCCAGCATTTT
CASSPLRGGNQPQHF
>TRBJ2-3|-|TRBV27|-
TGTGCCAGCAGTTTAGGTTACCTCGGCACAGATACGCGGTATTTT
CASSLGYLGTDTRYF
>TRBJ2-1|TRBD2|TRBV11-2|-
TGTGCCAGCAGCTTACCGGGACTAGCGGGAGTGGAAGAGCAGTTCTTC
CASSLPGLAGVEEQFF
>TRBJ1-6|-|TRBV3-1|-
TGTGCCAGCAGCCCCCCTCGGGGTTCACCCCCCCACTTT
CASSPPRGSPPHF
>TRBJ2-1|TRBD2|TRBV5-1|-
TGCGCCAGCAGCTTGGTATCTAGCGGGAAATACAATGAGCAGTTCTTC
CASSLVSSGKYNEQFF
>TRBJ1-1|-|TRBV20-1|-
TGCAGTGCTAGTGGAGACAGCATGAACACTGAAGCTTTCTTT
CSASGDSMNTEAFF
>TRBJ2-7|TRBD2|TRBV4-2|few
TGTGCCAGCAGCCCTAACGGGGGAGGGCTTTACGAGCAGTACTTC
CASSPNGGGLYEQYF